Each of the 12 T cell receptor beta chains below was sequenced from the same sample in a study of blood T cell repertoires in COVID-19. The assay was immunoSEQ multiplex PCR, and TCRdb's table has in-frame clones only and misses some. The table lists about 210,000 clones, around 92% of them singletons, with roughly 8.8% in the top ten. Sequencing was performed on PBMCs or T cells enriched from blood (not recorded which). These receptors came from a woman aged 18 to 35 who had recovered from COVID-19.

The rearrangement joins TRBV10-2 to TRBJ1-4; D is undetermined. V was cut by 3 bases and J by 8 bases, with 19 bases left in between. This CDR3 is 16 amino acids long. In germline, CDR1 is WSHSY, CDR2 SAAADI. The CDR3: CASSDPGASDGEKLFF. The CDR3 nucleotides are TGCGCCAGCAGTGACCCCGGCGCCAGCGACGGCGAAAAACTGTTTTTT.

The rearrangement joins TRBV4-2 to TRBJ1-4; 10 bases fit TRBD1. Losses at the gene ends were 6 bases for V and 6 bases for J; bases not matched to a gene: 10. This CDR3 comprises 16 residues. CDR1 and CDR2 (germline): LGHNA, YNFKEQ. The CDR3 here is CASSPGTGDRYEKLFF. The CDR3 DNA sequence: TGTGCCAGCAGTCCCGGGACAGGGGATAGGTATGAAAAACTGTTTTTT.

The chain employs TRBV12-5 and TRBJ1-4, with D unresolved. Germline loops: CDR1 LGHNT, CDR2 FRNRAP. The CDR3 length is 17 residues. V was trimmed by 5 bases and J by 0 bases, leaving 16 bases between them. As DNA, the CDR3 is TGTGCTAGTGGTCCTGGCCAAATTGCCGCAACTAATGAAAAACTGTTTTTT. This translates into CASGPGQIAATNEKLFF.

The chain couples TRBV29-1 to TRBJ2-7, with D unresolved. The germline V and J ends were trimmed by 4 bases and 0 bases, with 4 bases remaining between them. Germline CDR1 and CDR2: SQVTM and ANQGSEA. The CDR3 covers 11 residues. CDR3 bases: TGCAGCGTTGCTAACTCCTACGAGCAGTACTTC. Its protein product is CSVANSYEQYF.

The chain is built from TRBV12-5 and TRBJ1-6; D not resolved. Trimming took 4 bases from V and 9 from J, leaving 16 bases between them. CDR1 is LGHNT, CDR2 FRNRAP, per germline. This CDR3 is built from 15 residues. The CDR3 region is CASGSGMFEGSPLHF. The CDR3 DNA sequence: TGTGCTAGTGGTTCGGGGATGTTCGAGGGTTCACCCCTCCACTTT. The entire variable domain, with the rest obtained from reference TRBV12-5 and TRBJ1-6, is as follows: DARVTQTPRHKVTEMGQEVTMRCQPILGHNTVFWYRQTMMQGLELLAYFRNRAPLDDSGMPKDRFSAEMPDATLATLKIQPSEPRDSAVYFCASGSGMFEGSPLHFGNGTRLTVT.

The chain is built from TRBV18 and TRBJ1-1; D not certain. CDR1 KGHSH and CDR2 LQKENI come from the germline V gene. The V end lost 2 bases, the J end lost 5 bases, and 18 bases lay between the germline ends. CDR3 length: 16 residues. The CDR3: CASSPRPLGRSTEAFF. The CDR3 DNA is TGTGCCAGCTCACCAAGACCGCTGGGGAGAAGTACTGAAGCTTTCTTT.

This sequence joins TRBV2 and TRBJ1-1; D gene ambiguous. V was cut by 7 bases and J by 0 bases, with 6 bases left in between. Germline V gene lookup returns CDR1 SNHLY and CDR2 FYNNEI. This CDR3 has 12 amino acids. The CDR3 region is CASNIVNTEAFF. CDR3 coding DNA: TGTGCCAGCAATATCGTGAACACTGAAGCTTTCTTT.

The sample holds a few counts of this clone. This chain connects TRBV15 to TRBJ1-6, with a weak D call TRBD1 (6 bases). Germline V gene lookup returns CDR1 LNHNV and CDR2 YYDKDF (reference sequence). Deletions cut 5 bases from V and 6 bases from J, with 11 bases between. This CDR3 has 14 residues. For the CDR3, the DNA is TGTGCCACCAGCTTCGACAGGTTTAATTCACCCCTCCACTTT. This translates into CATSFDRFNSPLHF.

This clone appeared once. The V gene is TRBV5-1, the J gene TRBJ2-3; TRBD2 aligns across 8 bases. Germline V gives CDR1 SGHRS, CDR2 YFSETQ. V lost 5 bases, J lost 6 bases, and 14 bases stayed unmatched. The CDR3 is 16 amino acids. The DNA of the CDR3 is TGCGCCAGCAGGCAGACCGGGACTAGAGGGGGGGATACGCAGTATTTT. Protein sequence: CASRQTGTRGGDTQYF.

This chain links TRBV19 with TRBJ1-2; TRBD1 aligns across 8 bases. V shed 5 bases and J 4 bases; nucleotides not matched to a gene: 12. This CDR3 has 16 amino acids. Germline values: CDR1 LNHDA, CDR2 SQIVND (reference sequence). CDR3 protein: CASSLPSGGAVYGYTF. In DNA form, the CDR3 reads TGTGCCAGTAGTCTGCCTTCAGGGGGCGCCGTCTATGGCTACACCTTC. The whole variable domain, remainder taken from reference TRBV19 and TRBJ1-2, is DGGITQSPKYLFRKEGQNVTLSCEQNLNHDAMYWYRQDPGQGLRLIYYSQIVNDFQKGDIAEGYSVSREKKESFPLTVTSAQKNPTAFYLCASSLPSGGAVYGYTFGSGTRLTVV.

The rearrangement uses TRBV4-1 and TRBJ1-1; no clear D gene. This CDR3 comprises 15 residues. Trimming stripped 3 bases from V and 0 bases from J, with 11 bases between. Germline CDR1 MGHRA, CDR2 YSYEKL. The CDR3 DNA reads as TGCGCCAGCAGCCATGAACCTATTATGAACACTGAAGCTTTCTTT. This translates into CASSHEPIMNTEAFF.

This sequence joins TRBV5-1 and TRBJ1-5, with a possible D match to TRBD1 (5 bases). Per germline, CDR1 SGHRS and CDR2 YFSETQ. The CDR3 is 15 residues long. The germline V and J ends were trimmed by 0 bases and 7 bases, with 14 bases remaining between them. DNA for the CDR3: TGCGCCAGCAGCTTGGACGGGGGTGGGGACCAGCCCCAGCATTTT. Its protein is CASSLDGGGDQPQHF.